This T cell receptor (beta chain) was recovered during a study of beta chain features in type 1 diabetes (dated by TCRdb to the late 2010s). About the study as a whole: No differences in mean age, gender distribution, total cell number or subset yield were found between patients and healthy donors. A total of roughly 99 million sorted cells were examined across all samples, and the number of cells per subset was strongly correlated with RNA yield. The study compared the TCRB repertoires of sorted circulating CD4+ T cell subsets in recently diagnosed type 1 diabetes patients with those in matched healthy donors. Regulatory and stem cell-like memory subsets were obtained from only 8 patients and roughly 8 healthy donors, while naive and central memory subsets were obtained from all 30 or so donors.

This clone was counted between two and nine times. Its binding antigen is unknown. No much larger clonotype is one base removed from it; base qualities were not supplied. Each donor gave one peripheral blood draw, averaging around 120 mL, which was collected into heparinised tubes. Using a panel that included CD45RO, CCR7, CD25, CD127, CD95 and CD27, naive, central memory, regulatory and stem cell-like memory CD4+ T cells were sorted on a BD FACSAria II. Every sorted population had a purity above 95%. PBMCs were separated immediately by Lymphoprep density gradient centrifugation and were stained directly, without being cultured. Samples were stained and sorted in pairs, with one healthy donor and one patient per experiment, so that batch effects were minimized. The entire amount of isolated RNA was reverse transcribed using the High Capacity cDNA Reverse Transcription Kit, so the sequenced TCRB transcripts were expressed ones. Naive, central memory and regulatory T cell samples underwent deep immunoSEQ sequencing, averaging around 4 million total reads per sample. After sorted cells were lysed in RLT buffer, RNA was extracted with DNase-treated RNeasy Micro or Mini kits, with the choice depending on cell number. Each cell subset was processed on its own to prevent cross-contamination, while patient and healthy donor samples were processed together. The immunoSEQ multiplex PCR was used to amplify TCRB sequences from cDNA, generating 87-bp fragments that spanned the CDR3 region. Amplicons were sequenced on the Illumina HiSeq platform. For the original study's pipeline: PCR bias was computationally corrected using synthetic template baselines, reads within Hamming distance 2 were collapsed, and singletons that could not be merged were discarded. Reads were aligned against IMGT to assign V, D and J genes, CDR3 length and insertions or deletions at six rearrangement sites. Within each subset, clonotype counts were normalized to sorted cell number, and only after that were true diversity and Gini coefficients computed with the tcR R package. The overlap coefficient, calculated on TCRB nucleotide sequences, was used to quantify repertoire sharing. As a proxy for the pre-selection repertoire, out-of-frame TCRB sequences from naive cells were analyzed. Entries here come from immuneACCESS through TCRdb and include only in-frame sequences with V and J called. Some clones fail to appear in such tables; in the studies checked, an unresolved V gene covers under half of the shortfall, and the cause of the remainder is unknown. V and J calls and clone size are copied from that table; D and trimming were computed from the DNA. A total of 810,000 or so clones appear in this sample, 17% of them only once. Of the sample, 0.023% is held by the ten largest clones.

The CDR3 starts with the cysteine, ends with the phenylalanine, and has 16 residues. Just CDR3 DNA is preserved here, 48 bases in frame from base 1. The V and J ends are trimmed by 8 bases and 0 bases, leaving 19 bases between them. The germline V gene encodes CDR1 KGHSH and CDR2 LQKENI. What the work shows at the level of the full study, not this receptor alone: Because cDNA was sequenced instead of genomic DNA, highly expressing activated cells could be over-represented, though the groups showed no difference in activation or CD3 levels. In all four CD4+ subsets, TCRB CDR3 length was moderately but significantly shorter in type 1 diabetes patients. Shorter templates might be favored by PCR, yet because patient and control samples were amplified and corrected together, any such skew would affect both groups equally. Naive, central memory and regulatory TCRB repertoires appeared to be more alike among patients than among healthy donors. Patients with type 1 diabetes made fewer insertions and deleted more nucleotides at VDJ recombination sites, implying thymic rearrangement abnormalities. HLA sub-analyses involved small numbers of individuals, so any influence of HLA type on TCRB rearrangement remained unresolved.

The rearrangement joined TRBV18 to TRBJ1-1; the D gene is unclear. The source material was naive CD4+ T cells from blood. Sample cell subset or site, as interpreted from the label and publication: true naive CD4+ T cells. The source is a woman between 18 and 30 years old in good health. The CDR3 region reads CASTYTPHPLNTEAFF. The DNA reads as follows: TGTGCCAGCACATACACTCCACACCCTTTGAACACTGAAGCTTTCTTT. The full variable domain, completed from the reference TRBV18 and TRBJ1-1 proteins outside the CDR3, reads NAGVMQNPRHLVRRRGQEARLRCSPMKGHSHVYWYRQLPEEGLKFMVYLQKENIIDESGMPKERFSAEFPKEGPSILRIQQVVRGDSAAYFCASTYTPHPLNTEAFFGQGTRLTVV.